The clone carrying this T cell receptor beta chain was seen a few times. What it binds is not known. The CDR3 is 17 residues long. CDR1 and CDR2 (germline): SGHRS, YFSETQ. J was trimmed by 4 bases and V by 4 bases; bases with no gene match: 11. The sample is drawn from a study of identical twins. Findings and limits, study-wide: Compared with models, monozygotic twins showed more out-of-frame TCR alpha sharing.

TCRdb analysed the 5' RACE reads with MiXCR anew, one entry per CDR3 protein. The sample lists a few hundred thousand distinct CDR3 sequences, around 9.6% occurring once. A further study also used this sample, focusing on yellow fever vaccine responses in identical twins.

Sequenced sample: PBMCs. The TCR comes from a woman aged 18-35 years in good health. The J gene is TRBJ2-3, the V gene TRBV5-1, with 11 bases lining up with TRBD1. CDR3: CASSPTTGTGGSDTQYF. As DNA, the CDR3 is TGCGCCAGCAGCCCCACAACTGGGACAGGGGGTTCAGATACGCAGTATTTT.